This T cell receptor beta chain was found in a study of blood T cells in healthy people across ages. PBMCs numbering at least 6.5 million were isolated per sample. This clonotype was seen many times. Germline-derived CDR1 and CDR2 are LGHDT and YNNKEL (reference sequence). CDR3 length: 12 residues. The V end lost 0 bases, the J end lost 12 bases, and 9 bases lay between the germline ends. Together with a sample-barcoded 5' primer, a J-beta primer mix was included in a second PCR lasting about 6 to 12 cycles. TCRdb processed the 5' RACE reads anew with MiXCR; each CDR3 protein has one entry. The sample carries 650,000 to 800,000 distinct CDR3 sequences, approximately 52% recorded once.

The sample comprised blood. This TCR was recovered from a woman over 75 in good health. The rearrangement joins TRBV3-1 to TRBJ2-1; no clear D. The CDR3: CASSQDQRSQFF. CDR3 nucleotide sequence: TGTGCCAGCAGCCAAGATCAGAGGTCGCAGTTCTTC.